Listed below are T cell receptor beta chains from one sample, sequenced in a study of technical replicates of blood from several donors. TCRdb's copy holds only in-frame clones and misses some; the assay was immunoSEQ multiplex PCR. The data show some 75,000 clones, 96% seen once. The specimen was T cells isolated from PBMCs. The receptor source for this set is a human donor in good health. Each CDR3 is given with its conserved first and last residue. The D gene is left open where the match is weak. The size field is filled for only some rows; it gives once, few, many or a size class.

v_gene: TRBV2; abundance: -; d_gene: TRBD1; j_gene: TRBJ2-1; CDR3aa: CASSEKGQGNNEQFF; CDR3nt: TGTGCCAGCAGTGAAAAGGGACAGGGGAACAATGAGCAGTTCTTC
v_gene: TRBV19; abundance: -; d_gene: TRBD1; j_gene: TRBJ1-5; CDR3aa: CASSMTGGIQPQHF; CDR3nt: TGTGCCAGTAGTATGACAGGGGGCATTCAGCCCCAGCATTTT
v_gene: TRBV7-8; abundance: -; d_gene: TRBD2; j_gene: TRBJ2-7; CDR3aa: CASSPGLAGVKEQYF; CDR3nt: TGTGCCAGCAGCCCCGGACTAGCGGGAGTAAAAGAGCAGTACTTC
v_gene: TRBV2; abundance: -; d_gene: -; j_gene: TRBJ2-7; CDR3aa: CASSESGTTGIEQYF; CDR3nt: TGTGCCAGCAGTGAATCCGGGACAACCGGAATAGAGCAGTACTTC
v_gene: TRBV28; abundance: -; d_gene: TRBD1; j_gene: TRBJ2-7; CDR3aa: CASSSLTGGSYEQYF; CDR3nt: TGTGCCAGCAGTTCCTTGACAGGGGGCTCCTACGAGCAGTACTTC
v_gene: TRBV6-1; abundance: -; d_gene: TRBD1; j_gene: TRBJ1-2; CDR3aa: CASSFQGARDGYTF; CDR3nt: TGTGCCAGCAGTTTCCAGGGGGCAAGGGATGGCTACACCTTC
v_gene: TRBV13; abundance: -; d_gene: -; j_gene: TRBJ1-1; CDR3aa: CASSLWDLTEAFF; CDR3nt: TGTGCCAGCAGCTTATGGGACTTGACTGAAGCTTTCTTT
v_gene: TRBV29-1; abundance: -; d_gene: -; j_gene: TRBJ2-4; CDR3aa: CSVGMAGWNIQYF; CDR3nt: TGCAGCGTTGGTATGGCAGGGTGGAACATTCAGTACTTC
v_gene: TRBV7-9; abundance: -; d_gene: -; j_gene: TRBJ2-3; CDR3aa: CASSWDNTQYF; CDR3nt: TGTGCCAGCAGCTGGGACAATACGCAGTATTTT
v_gene: TRBV9; abundance: -; d_gene: -; j_gene: TRBJ1-1; CDR3aa: CASSVARGLDTEAFF; CDR3nt: TGTGCCAGCAGCGTAGCTCGAGGGTTGGACACTGAAGCTTTCTTT
v_gene: TRBV27; abundance: few; d_gene: -; j_gene: TRBJ2-2; CDR3aa: CASSPTAGAGELFF; CDR3nt: TGTGCCAGCAGTCCCACGGCAGGGGCCGGGGAGCTGTTTTTT
v_gene: TRBV11-2; abundance: -; d_gene: -; j_gene: TRBJ1-3; CDR3aa: CASSPRTGSGNTIYF; CDR3nt: TGTGCCAGCAGCCCCCGCACCGGGTCTGGAAACACCATATATTTT
v_gene: TRBV5-8; abundance: -; d_gene: TRBD1; j_gene: TRBJ2-7; CDR3aa: CASSQTGSARQYF; CDR3nt: TGTGCCAGCAGCCAGACAGGGAGTGCAAGGCAGTACTTC
v_gene: TRBV11-2; abundance: -; d_gene: -; j_gene: TRBJ2-5; CDR3aa: CASKIGGAGETQYF; CDR3nt: TGTGCCAGCAAGATTGGGGGCGCTGGGGAGACCCAGTACTTC
v_gene: TRBV6-5; abundance: -; d_gene: -; j_gene: TRBJ2-1; CDR3aa: CASQDILYNEQFF; CDR3nt: TGTGCCAGCCAGGACATCCTGTACAATGAGCAGTTCTTC
v_gene: TRBV30; abundance: once; d_gene: TRBD2; j_gene: TRBJ2-3; CDR3aa: CAWVGTSGKTDTQYF; CDR3nt: TGTGCCTGGGTAGGGACTAGCGGGAAGACAGATACGCAGTATTTT
v_gene: TRBV7-9; abundance: once; d_gene: TRBD2; j_gene: TRBJ2-3; CDR3aa: CASSLQREGSDTQYF; CDR3nt: TGTGCCAGCAGCTTACAACGGGAGGGCTCAGATACGCAGTATTTT
v_gene: TRBV10-3; abundance: -; d_gene: -; j_gene: TRBJ1-3; CDR3aa: CAISESIDSGNTIYF; CDR3nt: TGTGCCATCAGTGAGTCGATAGACTCTGGAAACACCATATATTTT
v_gene: TRBV7-9; abundance: once; d_gene: -; j_gene: TRBJ1-1; CDR3aa: CASSLIGYTEAFF; CDR3nt: TGTGCCAGCAGCTTAATCGGGTACACTGAAGCTTTCTTT
v_gene: TRBV7-2; abundance: -; d_gene: -; j_gene: TRBJ1-1; CDR3aa: CASRRDTEAFF; CDR3nt: TGTGCCAGCAGGAGAGACACTGAAGCTTTCTTT
v_gene: TRBV14; abundance: once; d_gene: -; j_gene: TRBJ2-7; CDR3aa: CASSQAYKGHYEQYF; CDR3nt: TGTGCCAGCAGCCAAGCTTACAAGGGACACTACGAGCAGTACTTC
v_gene: TRBV6-6; abundance: -; d_gene: -; j_gene: TRBJ2-3; CDR3aa: CASRGAAGSTDTQYF; CDR3nt: TGTGCCAGCAGGGGGGCAGCGGGAAGCACAGATACGCAGTATTTT
v_gene: TRBV19; abundance: once; d_gene: -; j_gene: TRBJ1-1; CDR3aa: CASYRERYTEAFF; CDR3nt: TGTGCCTCCTACCGGGAACGGTACACTGAAGCTTTCTTT
v_gene: TRBV30; abundance: -; d_gene: -; j_gene: TRBJ2-6; CDR3aa: CAWTGGANVLTF; CDR3nt: TGTGCCTGGACAGGTGGGGCCAACGTCCTGACTTTC
v_gene: TRBV7-9; abundance: -; d_gene: TRBD1; j_gene: TRBJ1-1; CDR3aa: CASSLPGTGPAAFF; CDR3nt: TGTGCCAGCAGCTTACCCGGGACAGGGCCTGCCGCTTTCTTT
v_gene: TRBV7-9; abundance: -; d_gene: TRBD1; j_gene: TRBJ1-1; CDR3aa: CASSLAGGMNTEAFF; CDR3nt: TGTGCCAGCAGCTTGGCAGGGGGCATGAACACTGAAGCTTTCTTT
v_gene: TRBV6-1; abundance: -; d_gene: -; j_gene: TRBJ1-3; CDR3aa: CATHGGGAHTIYF; CDR3nt: TGTGCCACCCACGGCGGGGGGGCACACACCATATATTTT
v_gene: TRBV12-5; abundance: -; d_gene: TRBD2; j_gene: TRBJ2-7; CDR3aa: CASGLVWSGTTYEQYF; CDR3nt: TGTGCTAGTGGTTTGGTATGGAGCGGGACGACCTACGAGCAGTACTTC
v_gene: TRBV5-4; abundance: -; d_gene: -; j_gene: TRBJ2-7; CDR3aa: CASSLAGPLYSYEQYF; CDR3nt: TGTGCCAGCAGCTTAGCAGGGCCGCTCTACTCCTACGAGCAGTACTTC
v_gene: TRBV19; abundance: few; d_gene: -; j_gene: TRBJ1-2; CDR3aa: CASSIDRSPYGYTF; CDR3nt: TGTGCCAGTAGTATAGACCGTTCCCCCTATGGCTACACCTTC
v_gene: TRBV19; abundance: -; d_gene: -; j_gene: TRBJ2-1; CDR3aa: CASRIAQDYNEQFF; CDR3nt: TGTGCCAGTAGGATTGCGCAGGATTACAATGAGCAGTTCTTC
v_gene: TRBV6-4; abundance: -; d_gene: -; j_gene: TRBJ1-2; CDR3aa: CASSDSGAGYTF; CDR3nt: TGTGCCAGCAGTGATTCAGGGGCTGGCTACACCTTC
v_gene: TRBV12-5; abundance: -; d_gene: TRBD2; j_gene: TRBJ2-1; CDR3aa: CASGLAAGGYNEQFF; CDR3nt: TGTGCTAGTGGTTTAGCAGCGGGGGGATACAATGAGCAGTTCTTC
v_gene: TRBV6-1; abundance: -; d_gene: -; j_gene: TRBJ2-5; CDR3aa: CASSEYRDGTQYF; CDR3nt: TGTGCCAGCAGTGAATACAGGGACGGGACCCAGTACTTC